This T cell receptor (beta chain) comes out of a study of control samples from healthy donors and cancer patients. The CDR3 consists of 14 residues. J was trimmed by 4 bases and V by 6 bases; bases with no gene match: 5. Per the germline V gene, CDR1 is SNHLY and CDR2 is FYNNEI. Clones were read by immunoSEQ multiplex PCR, and TCRdb kept only the in-frame ones, dropping some. The sample holds some 130,000 clones, 80% to 95% seen once. The sample consisted of blood. The clonotype comes from a woman aged 50 to 65 in good health. The rearrangement links TRBV2 to TRBJ2-5, with 10 nucleotides matching TRBD1. In nucleotides, the CDR3 is TGTGCCAGCAGCGTTGGGACAGGGGCAGAGACCCAGTACTTC. It codes for CASSVGTGAETQYF.